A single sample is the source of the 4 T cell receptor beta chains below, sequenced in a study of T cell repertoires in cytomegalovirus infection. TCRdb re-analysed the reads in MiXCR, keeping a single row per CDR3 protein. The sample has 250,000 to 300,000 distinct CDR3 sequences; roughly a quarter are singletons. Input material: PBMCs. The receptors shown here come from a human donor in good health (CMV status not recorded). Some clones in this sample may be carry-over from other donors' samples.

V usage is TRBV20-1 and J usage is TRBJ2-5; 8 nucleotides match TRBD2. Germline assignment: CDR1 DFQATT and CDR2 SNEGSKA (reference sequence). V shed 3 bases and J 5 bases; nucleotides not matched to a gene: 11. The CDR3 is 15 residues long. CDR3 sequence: CSASPAGDGGETQYF. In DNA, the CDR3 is TGCAGTGCTAGTCCAGCGGGAGACGGGGGGGAGACCCAGTACTTC.

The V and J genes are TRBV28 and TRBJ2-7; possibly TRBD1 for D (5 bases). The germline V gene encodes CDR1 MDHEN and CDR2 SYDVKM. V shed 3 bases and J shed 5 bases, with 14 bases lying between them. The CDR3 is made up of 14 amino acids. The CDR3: CASSLPGKNHEQYF. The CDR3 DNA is TGTGCCAGCAGTTTGCCAGGGAAGAACCACGAGCAGTACTTC.

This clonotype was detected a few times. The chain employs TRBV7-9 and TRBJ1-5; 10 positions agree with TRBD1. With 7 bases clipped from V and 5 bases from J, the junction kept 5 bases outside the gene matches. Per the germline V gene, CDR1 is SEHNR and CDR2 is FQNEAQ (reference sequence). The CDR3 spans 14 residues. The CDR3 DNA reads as TGTGCCAGCAAGGGACAGGGGACGGATCAGCCCCAGCATTTT. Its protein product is CASKGQGTDQPQHF.

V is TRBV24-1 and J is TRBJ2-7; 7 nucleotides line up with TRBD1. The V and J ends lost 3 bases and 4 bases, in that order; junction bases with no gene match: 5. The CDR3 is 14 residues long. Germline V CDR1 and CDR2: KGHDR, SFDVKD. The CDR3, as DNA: TGTGCCACCAGTGATCACGGGACAGCTTACGAGCAGTACTTC. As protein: CATSDHGTAYEQYF.